This T cell receptor beta chain derives from a study of OX40 agonist ivuxolimab in advanced cancers. The junction had 8 bases not matched to a gene; V was cut back by 4 bases and J by 4 bases. CDR1 SGHKS and CDR2 YYEKEE come from the germline V gene (reference sequence). The CDR3 runs to 14 residues. TCRdb's table, derived via immunoSEQ multiplex PCR, lists solely in-frame clones and lacks some. The data hold about 74,000 clones, with more than 75% observed a single time. The specimen was CD4+ or CD8+ T cells sorted from blood, collected in a trial of the OX40 agonist ivuxolimab. The chain employs TRBV5-5 and TRBJ2-7, with TRBD1 matching 7 bases. The clonotype originates from an adult with an advanced solid tumor such as melanoma, head and neck, liver or kidney cancer. The CDR3 DNA is TGTGCCAGCAGCCCTCGACAGGGCCAGTACGAGCAGTACTTC. This encodes CASSPRQGQYEQYF. Filled out from reference TRBV5-5 and TRBJ2-7, the complete variable domain reads DAGVTQSPTHLIKTRGQQVTLRCSPISGHKSVSWYQQVLGQGPQFIFQYYEKEERGRGNFPDRFSARQFPNYSSELNVNALLLGDSALYLCASSPRQGQYEQYFGPGTRLTVT.